Below, one T cell receptor (beta chain) is given with its context. The sample is drawn from a study of blood T cell repertoires in COVID-19. Libraries were prepared by immunoSEQ multiplex PCR; TCRdb keeps only in-frame clonotypes and omits some of them. The sample carries fewer than 350,000 clones, approximately 90% recorded once. This TCR was recovered from a woman between 35 and 50 years old with acute COVID-19. Sequencing was carried out using PBMCs or T cells enriched from blood (not recorded which).

The CDR3 DNA follows: TGTGCCAGCAGATCTCAAACTGCTGGGGCCAACGTCCTGACTTTC. It specifies CASRSQTAGANVLTF. J is TRBJ2-6 and V is TRBV27; no clear D gene. The CDR3 runs 15 residues. V lost 6 bases, J lost 2 bases, and 11 bases lay in between. The germline V gene encodes CDR1 MNHEY and CDR2 SMNVEV (reference sequence).